These 18 T cell receptor beta chains came from one sample sequenced in a study of shared clonotypes between healthy human individuals. Data came from immunoSEQ multiplex PCR; TCRdb stores just in-frame clones and leaves some out. Of approximately 2,000,000 clones listed, 93% are singletons. Terminally differentiated effector memory CD45RA+ cells were excluded by CCR7 positive selection of CD45RO-negative cells. The sequenced material came from naive CD8+ T cells from PBMCs. The source is a man aged 18-30 years in good health. Some clones in this sample may be carry-over from other donors' samples.

This chain links TRBV29-1 with TRBJ2-1; D gene uncertain. This CDR3 is 12 amino acids long. Deletions cut 8 bases from V and 3 bases from J, with 11 bases between. Germline V gene lookup returns CDR1 SQVTM and CDR2 ANQGSEA. As DNA, the CDR3 is TGCAGCACCGAGATTCGCTACAATGAGCAGTTCTTC. Residues: CSTEIRYNEQFF.

This clone was seen a few times. V usage is TRBV27 and J usage is TRBJ2-1; D remains ambiguous. The CDR3 length is 15 residues. Trimming left V 0 bases short and J 5 bases short, with 11 bases between. In germline, CDR1 is MNHEY, CDR2 SMNVEV (reference sequence). The CDR3 region is CASSLSRRPHNEQFF. CDR3 in DNA: TGTGCCAGCAGTTTATCGAGGCGCCCGCACAATGAGCAGTTCTTC.

There are a few counts of this clone. The V gene is TRBV19, the J gene TRBJ2-7, with 7 bases fitting TRBD2. The V and J ends lost 1 base and 7 bases, in that order; junction bases with no gene match: 10. This CDR3 is 15 amino acids long. The germline V gene has CDR1 LNHDA and CDR2 SQIVND (reference sequence). Here the CDR3 reads CASSIGSSGYEEQYF. The CDR3 nucleotides read TGTGCCAGTAGTATAGGGTCTAGCGGCTATGAGGAGCAGTACTTC.

The chain recombines TRBV6-5 with TRBJ1-1; TRBD1 matches at 8 bases. CDR1 is MNHEY and CDR2 is SVGAGI in the germline V gene. The CDR3 is 13 amino acids. Trimming removed 10 bases from V and 5 bases from J; junction bases left unmatched: 9. As DNA, the CDR3 is TGTGCCACCCAAGCAGGGGGCTATACTGAAGCTTTCTTT. Amino acid sequence: CATQAGGYTEAFF.

The rearrangement uses TRBV7-3 and TRBJ2-7, with D unclear. The CDR3 length is 13 residues. From germline, CDR1 is SGHTA and CDR2 FQGTGA. Trimming shortened V by 4 bases and J by 2 bases, and 9 bases separated the two germline ends. CDR3 residues: CASSSSATYEQYF. The CDR3 nucleotides read TGTGCCAGCAGCTCGAGCGCGACCTACGAGCAGTACTTC.

The gene calls are TRBV5-1 and TRBJ2-1, with D perhaps matching TRBD1 or TRBD2 (5 bases each). The germline V gene encodes CDR1 SGHRS and CDR2 YFSETQ. Trimming removed 5 bases at V and 13 bases at J, with 13 bases between. The CDR3 spans 11 residues. In nucleotides, the CDR3 is TGCGCCAGCAGTGTAGGGACGGACCAGTTCTTC. Translating gives CASSVGTDQFF.

This chain uses TRBV28 with TRBJ2-2, with unresolved D. CDR1 and CDR2 from the germline V gene are MDHEN and SYDVKM. With 3 bases removed from V and 5 bases from J, the gap between germline ends came to 16 bases. The CDR3 runs to 16 residues. Here the CDR3 DNA reads TGTGCCAGCAGTTTCTTTGTGAGCGCATATACCGGGGAGCTGTTTTTT. Protein: CASSFFVSAYTGELFF.

The rearrangement joins TRBV27 to TRBJ2-3; TRBD1 aligns across 7 bases. J was trimmed by 2 bases and V by 8 bases; bases with no gene match: 4. Per germline, CDR1 MNHEY and CDR2 SMNVEV (reference sequence). This CDR3 region has 13 residues. The CDR3 protein is CASRDRDTDTQYF. CDR3 nucleotide sequence: TGTGCCAGCCGGGACAGAGACACAGATACGCAGTATTTT.

The gene calls are TRBV28 and TRBJ1-2, with a weak D call TRBD1 (6 bases). The CDR3 contains 15 residues. The V gene's germline CDR1 is MDHEN and CDR2 SYDVKM. Trimming took 6 bases from V and 4 from J, leaving 18 bases between them. CDR3 amino acids: CASSIPQETGYGYTF. CDR3 DNA sequence: TGTGCCAGCAGCATCCCCCAAGAGACAGGCTATGGCTACACCTTC.

About this clone itself: In the same sample, other DNA sequences code for this CDR3. The chain couples TRBV27 to TRBJ2-5; D unresolved. This CDR3 is 14 amino acids long. V was clipped by 3 bases and J by 4 bases, with 12 bases between them. Germline V gives CDR1 MNHEY, CDR2 SMNVEV (reference sequence). The CDR3 sequence is CASSFLGSGETQYF. For the CDR3, the DNA is TGTGCCAGCAGTTTCCTTGGGTCGGGAGAGACCCAGTACTTC.

The chain joins TRBV7-9 to TRBJ1-1; D uncertain. Germline lookup yields CDR1 SEHNR and CDR2 FQNEAQ (reference sequence). Trimming left V 1 base short and J 0 bases short, with 9 bases between. This CDR3 is built from 15 residues. CDR3 DNA: TGTGCCAGCAGCTTAGGGCCGGCCCTGAACACTGAAGCTTTCTTT. It encodes CASSLGPALNTEAFF.

CDR3 bases: TGTGCCGGACGGGGGAACACCGGGGAGCTGTTTTTT. The encoded protein is CAGRGNTGELFF. The V call is TRBV9, the J call TRBJ2-2, with D perhaps matching TRBD2 (5 bases). CDR3 length: 12 residues. V lost 10 bases to trimming and J lost 1 base, with 8 bases between them. The germline V gene has CDR1 SGDLS and CDR2 YYNGEE.

V and J are TRBV7-9 and TRBJ2-2, with 7 bases lining up with TRBD2. Trimming at V came to 5 bases and at J to 5 bases, leaving 11 bases not matched to a gene. Germline V CDR1 and CDR2: SEHNR, FQNEAQ (reference sequence). The CDR3 length is 16 residues. CDR3 region: CASSLDMGLFTGELFF. CDR3 DNA: TGTGCCAGCAGCCTCGACATGGGACTATTTACCGGGGAGCTGTTTTTT.

This clone was recorded once. Germline is not matched at one junction end, which may reflect a read error. As DNA, the CDR3 is TGTGCCACCAGCACCATTTGGTTCTCCAACAATGAGCAGTTCTTC. Encoded protein: CATSTIWFSNNEQFF. V and J are TRBV15 and TRBJ2-1; D is uncertain. Per germline, CDR1 LNHNV and CDR2 YYDKDF (reference sequence). CDR3 size: 15 residues. Complete variable domain (other parts from reference TRBV15 and TRBJ2-1): DAMVIQNPRYQVTQFGKPVTLSCSQTLNHNVMYWYQQKSSQAPKLLFHYYDKDFNNEADTPDNFQSRRPNTSFCFLDIRSPGLGDTAMYLCATSTIWFSNNEQFFGPGTRLTVL.

The CDR3 protein is CASSWTGGASYEQYF. For the CDR3, the DNA is TGTGCCAGCAGCTGGACAGGGGGTGCCTCCTACGAGCAGTACTTC. The chain recombines TRBV27 with TRBJ2-7, with 10 bases identical to TRBD1. The CDR3 is 15 amino acids. Germline trimming cut 6 bases from V and 0 bases from J; bases unmatched to any gene: 5. Germline lookup yields CDR1 MNHEY and CDR2 SMNVEV (reference sequence).

The chain couples TRBV29-1 to TRBJ2-3; D possibly corresponds to TRBD2 (7 bases). This CDR3 region has 13 residues. CDR1 SQVTM and CDR2 ANQGSEA come from the germline V gene. Between the trimmed V and J ends, which lost 6 bases and 4 bases, there was a span of 14 bases. As DNA, the CDR3 is TGCAGCGTCGAGGGGGGGTTTGCAGATACGCAGTATTTT. This codes for CSVEGGFADTQYF.

This chain links TRBV7-6 with TRBJ2-7; a weak D match, TRBD1 (5 bases). From germline, CDR1 is SGHVS and CDR2 FNYEAQ. CDR3 length: 15 amino acids. V shed 5 bases and J shed 6 bases, with 20 bases lying between them. As DNA, the CDR3 is TGTGCCAGCAGCCCGGCGTACCAGGGATTGGCCGAGCAGTACTTC. Amino acids: CASSPAYQGLAEQYF.

This chain links TRBV6-1 with TRBJ2-7, with 9 positions matching TRBD2. The CDR3 consists of 21 residues. The germline CDR1 and CDR2 sequences are MNHNS and SASEGT. Unmatched junction bases numbered 24, after V lost 1 base and J lost 5 bases. The CDR3 region has the DNA TGTGCCAGCAGTGAAGGGTACCGGGACATCATTAGCGGGAGTCTTGCCGACGAGCAGTACTTC. Its protein product is CASSEGYRDIISGSLADEQYF.